What follows is one T cell receptor (beta chain) and its context. Its antigen is unidentified. The CDR3 runs 19 residues. From germline, CDR1 is LNHNV and CDR2 YYDKDF (reference sequence). V was clipped by 2 bases and J by 0 bases; unmatched bases: 6. Prior autoimmune disease or systemic immunosuppression barred patients. The data originate from a study of OX40 agonist ivuxolimab in advanced cancers. Overall study context: Ivuxolimab was administered intravenously to patients at 0.01 to 10 mg/kg every 2 weeks. Patients undergoing dose escalation presented with hepatocellular carcinoma, melanoma, renal cell or head and neck cancer.

The study, taken as a whole, reports: Certain nonresponders additionally had low normalized T-cell clonal expansion.

Clones were read by immunoSEQ multiplex PCR, and TCRdb kept only the in-frame ones, dropping some. This sample has some 66,000 clones; 85% occur once, and the top ten carry under 0.9%. The chain uses TRBV15 and TRBJ2-1, with 14 bases aligning to TRBD2. Sequenced material: CD4+ or CD8+ T cells sorted from blood, taken in a trial of the OX40 agonist ivuxolimab. This TCR was recovered from an adult with an advanced solid tumor such as melanoma, head and neck, liver or kidney cancer. CDR3 sequence reads: CATSRTGLAGGGSYNEQFF. In DNA, the CDR3 is TGTGCCACCAGCAGAACTGGACTAGCGGGGGGCGGCTCCTACAATGAGCAGTTCTTC.